This T cell receptor beta chain was retrieved from a study of beta chain features in type 1 diabetes. The CDR3 is 15 residues long. Germline V gene sequence: CDR1 PRHDT, CDR2 FYEKMQ (reference sequence). The V segment lost 1 base and the J segment 4 bases; nucleotides outside the gene matches: 5. Regarding this clone: No antigen is known for it.

Points from the study as a whole: Patients and controls would share equally any PCR tilt toward shorter templates. Shortening that was moderate but significant affected the TCRB CDR3s of Type 1 diabetes patients in all four CD4+ subsets. TCRB repertoires of naive, central memory and Treg cells appeared more similar among patients than among healthy donors.

Every bit of the isolated RNA underwent reverse transcription, so sequencing read expressed TCRB transcripts. TCRdb's copy holds only in-frame clones and misses some; the assay was immunoSEQ multiplex PCR. This repertoire shows 600,000 to 700,000 clones, roughly 12% found once; its top ten account for 0.095% to 0.15%. This chain joins TRBV13 and TRBJ1-2; 8 bases agree with TRBD1. The specimen sequenced was naive CD4+ T cells from blood. This receptor was obtained from a man aged 25-40 years with type 1 diabetes. As DNA, the CDR3 is TGTGCCAGCAGCTTAGACAGGGGGGACGCCTATGGCTACACCTTC. Encoded protein: CASSLDRGDAYGYTF. The variable domain in full, completed from reference TRBV13 and TRBJ1-2, reads AAGVIQSPRHLIKEKRETATLKCYPIPRHDTVYWYQQGPGQDPQFLISFYEKMQSDKGSIPDRFSAQQFSDYHSELNMSSLELGDSALYFCASSLDRGDAYGYTFGSGTRLTVV.